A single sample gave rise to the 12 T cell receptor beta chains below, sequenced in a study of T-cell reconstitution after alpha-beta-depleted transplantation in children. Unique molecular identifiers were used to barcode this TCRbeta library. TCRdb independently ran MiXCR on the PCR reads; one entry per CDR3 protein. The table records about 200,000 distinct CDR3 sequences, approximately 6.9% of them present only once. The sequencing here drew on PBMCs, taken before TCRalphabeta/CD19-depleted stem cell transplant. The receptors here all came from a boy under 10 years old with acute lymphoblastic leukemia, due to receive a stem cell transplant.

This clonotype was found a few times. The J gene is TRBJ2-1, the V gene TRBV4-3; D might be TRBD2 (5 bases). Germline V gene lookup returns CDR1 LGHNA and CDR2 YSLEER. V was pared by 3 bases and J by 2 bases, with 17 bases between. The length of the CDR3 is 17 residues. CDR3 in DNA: TGCGCCAGCAGCCAGGGTTCGACTACCAAGACCTACAATGAGCAGTTCTTC. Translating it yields CASSQGSTTKTYNEQFF.

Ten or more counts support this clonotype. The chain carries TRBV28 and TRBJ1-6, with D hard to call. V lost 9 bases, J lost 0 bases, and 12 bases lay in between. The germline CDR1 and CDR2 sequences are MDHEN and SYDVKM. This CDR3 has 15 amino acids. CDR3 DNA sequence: TGTGCCAGTTGGCCCGGGAGCTCCTATAATTCACCCCTCCACTTT. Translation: CASWPGSSYNSPLHF.

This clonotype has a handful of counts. The CDR3 DNA reads TGTGCCAGCAGCTTAAGGTCGGGAAAGCACACTGAAGCTTTCTTT. Translation gives CASSLRSGKHTEAFF. The V call is TRBV7-2, the J call TRBJ1-1, with D unclear. Germline values: CDR1 SGHTA, CDR2 FQGNSA. The CDR3 has 15 residues. V lost 2 bases and J lost 3, with 13 bases in between.

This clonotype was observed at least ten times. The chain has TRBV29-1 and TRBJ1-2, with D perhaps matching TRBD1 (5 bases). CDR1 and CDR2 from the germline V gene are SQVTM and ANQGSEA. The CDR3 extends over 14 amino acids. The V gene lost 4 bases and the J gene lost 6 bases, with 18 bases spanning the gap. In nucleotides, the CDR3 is TGCAGCGTTGTAGTATCGGCAGGGAGGGATGGCTACACCTTC. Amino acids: CSVVVSAGRDGYTF. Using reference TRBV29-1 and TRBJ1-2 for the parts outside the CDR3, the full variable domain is SAVISQKPSRDICQRGTSLTIQCQVDSQVTMMFWYRQQPGQSLTLIATANQGSEATYESGFVIDKFPISRPNLTFSTLTVSNMSPEDSSIYLCSVVVSAGRDGYTFGSGTRLTVV.

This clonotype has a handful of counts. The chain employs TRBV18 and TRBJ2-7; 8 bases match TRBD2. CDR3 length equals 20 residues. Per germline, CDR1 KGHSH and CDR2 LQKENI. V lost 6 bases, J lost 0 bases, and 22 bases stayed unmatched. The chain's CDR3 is CASSTGGSQSSSGRSYEQYF. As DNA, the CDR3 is TGTGCCAGCTCCACGGGCGGGTCCCAAAGTTCTAGCGGGCGCTCCTACGAGCAGTACTTC.

The CDR3 DNA follows: TGTGCCAGCAGCGTCGGGGCGGGGTACACAGATACGCAGTATTTT. Its protein is CASSVGAGYTDTQYF. The rearrangement uses TRBV5-6 and TRBJ2-3; TRBD2 is a possible D gene (6 bases). The CDR3 runs 15 residues. The germline CDR1 and CDR2 sequences are SGHDT and YYEEEE. The V gene lost 4 bases and the J gene lost 2 bases, with 14 bases spanning the gap.

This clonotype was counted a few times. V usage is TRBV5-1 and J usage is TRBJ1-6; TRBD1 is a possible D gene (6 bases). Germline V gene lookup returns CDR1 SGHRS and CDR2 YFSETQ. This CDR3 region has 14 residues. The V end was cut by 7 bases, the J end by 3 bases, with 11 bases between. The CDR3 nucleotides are TGCGCCAGCGTGCGGACAGACTATAATTCACCCCTCCACTTT. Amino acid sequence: CASVRTDYNSPLHF.

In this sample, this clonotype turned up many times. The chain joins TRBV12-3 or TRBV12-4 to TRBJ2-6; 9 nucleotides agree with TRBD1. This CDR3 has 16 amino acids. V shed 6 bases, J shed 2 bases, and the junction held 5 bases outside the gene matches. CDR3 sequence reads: CASSRTGVTGANVLTF. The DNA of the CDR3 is TGTGCCAGCAGCCGGACAGGGGTGACTGGGGCCAACGTCCTGACTTTC.

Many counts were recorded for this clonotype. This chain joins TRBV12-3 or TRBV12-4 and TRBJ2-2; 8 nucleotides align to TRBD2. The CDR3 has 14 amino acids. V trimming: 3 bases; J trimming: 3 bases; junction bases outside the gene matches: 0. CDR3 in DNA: TGTGCCAGCAGTTTCGGGGGGGACACCGGGGAGCTGTTTTTT. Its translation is CASSFGGDTGELFF.

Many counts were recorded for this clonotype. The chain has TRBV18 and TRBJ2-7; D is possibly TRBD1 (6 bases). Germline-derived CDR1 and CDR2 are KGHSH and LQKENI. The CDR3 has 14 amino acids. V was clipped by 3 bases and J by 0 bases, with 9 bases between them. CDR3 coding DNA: TGTGCCAGCTCACCCGGGGACACCTCCTACGAGCAGTACTTC. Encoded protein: CASSPGDTSYEQYF.

This chain's CDR3 is CSASKAAQDLYEQYF. CDR3 nucleotide sequence: TGCAGTGCTAGTAAGGCGGCACAGGATCTCTACGAGCAGTACTTC. This chain uses TRBV20-1 with TRBJ2-7; tentatively, D is TRBD1 (5 bases). With 3 bases removed from V and 3 bases from J, the gap between germline ends came to 18 bases. The germline V gene encodes CDR1 DFQATT and CDR2 SNEGSKA (reference sequence). This CDR3 is built from 15 residues.

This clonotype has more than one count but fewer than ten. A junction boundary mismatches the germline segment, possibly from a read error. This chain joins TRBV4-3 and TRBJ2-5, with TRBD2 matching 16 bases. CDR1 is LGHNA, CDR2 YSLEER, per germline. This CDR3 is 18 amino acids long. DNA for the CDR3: TGCGCCAGCAGCGAAGAGGGACTAGCGGGAGGGCCCGGAGAGACCCAGTACTTC. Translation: CASSEEGLAGGPGETQYF.